A single sample is the source of the 2 T cell receptor beta chains below, sequenced in a study of cytomegalovirus exposure and HLA in healthy donors. With 60 Vbeta and 13 Jbeta primers, the PCR was carried out. Assay used: immunoSEQ multiplex PCR; TCRdb lists only in-frame clones, some missing. The table shows some 66,000 clones, with 78% occurring only once. The source material was PBMCs. These receptors all come from a man aged 40-50 years in good health and CMV-seronegative.

This rearrangement joins TRBV11-1 to TRBJ2-2, with 9 positions matching TRBD1. This CDR3 has 14 residues. The germline gives CDR1 SGHAT, CDR2 FQDESV (reference sequence). V shed 8 bases and J 4 bases; nucleotides not matched to a gene: 5. The CDR3 is CASGRTGVTGELFF. CDR3 coding DNA: TGTGCCAGCGGACGGACAGGGGTCACCGGGGAGCTGTTTTTT.

The chain is built from TRBV19 and TRBJ1-2, with TRBD1 matching 9 bases. The CDR3 totals 15 residues. Germline V lookup: CDR1 LNHDA, CDR2 SQIVND (reference sequence). Unmatched junction bases numbered 7, after V lost 5 bases and J lost 3 bases. This CDR3 is CASSSRQGGYYGYTF. The CDR3 nucleotides read TGTGCCAGTAGTTCCCGACAGGGGGGGTACTATGGCTACACCTTC.